This T cell receptor (beta chain) came from a study of blood T cell repertoires in COVID-19. Whole-study context: Sources were T cells, B-cell-depleted T cells, or PBMCs; the material itself was cDNA or gDNA.

V lost 7 bases to trimming and J lost 6 bases, with 25 bases between them. The CDR3 covers 17 residues. Germline CDR1 is LNHDA and CDR2 is SQIVND (reference sequence). Per the study methods: Reference gene primer amplification gave nucleated cell count estimates. Measured with immunoSEQ multiplex PCR; TCRdb has only the in-frame clones, and not every one. Clonal size and the V and J genes are those of that table, whereas D and trimming came from the DNA. The data show around 280,000 clones, around 86% seen once. The specimen was peripheral blood. The rearrangement links TRBV19 to TRBJ1-5; possible D gene TRBD1, 6 bases. This receptor was taken from a woman aged 25 to 39 who had recovered from COVID-19. Written as DNA, the CDR3 is TGTGCCAGTACCTTTTCGGAAGGGGGGGCGAACCGTCAGCCCCAGCATTTT. Protein sequence: CASTFSEGGANRQPQHF. Variable domain in full (rest from reference TRBV19 and TRBJ1-5): DGGITQSPKYLFRKEGQNVTLSCEQNLNHDAMYWYRQDPGQGLRLIYYSQIVNDFQKGDIAEGYSVSREKKESFPLTVTSAQKNPTAFYLCASTFSEGGANRQPQHFGDGTRLSIL.